This TCR beta chain was sequenced in a study of blood T cell repertoires in COVID-19. Study in general: Specimens from acute and convalescent COVID-19 originated in the United States, Italy and Spain. Nucleic acid was either cDNA or gDNA, and it came from T cells, B-cell-depleted T cells, or PBMCs.

How the authors handled the data: Reference gene primer amplification gave nucleated cell count estimates. The table came from immunoSEQ multiplex PCR; TCRdb's copy has only in-frame clones and leaves some out. The V and J calls and clone size were taken over from that table, and D and trimming were inferred from the DNA. The repertoire holds about 190,000 clones, with around four fifths as singletons. V was clipped by 3 bases and J by 1 base; unmatched bases: 7. The CDR3 runs to 16 residues. Germline V lookup: CDR1 KGHSH, CDR2 LQKENI. V usage is TRBV18 and J usage is TRBJ2-3; 7 positions match TRBD2. Input material: peripheral blood. The TCR was taken from a woman in her seventies with active or convalescent COVID-19. The CDR3 sequence: CASSPILAGGTDTQYF. Written as DNA, the CDR3 is TGTGCCAGCTCACCCATCTTGGCGGGAGGCACAGATACGCAGTATTTT. Using reference TRBV18 and TRBJ2-3 for the parts outside the CDR3, the full variable domain is NAGVMQNPRHLVRRRGQEARLRCSPMKGHSHVYWYRQLPEEGLKFMVYLQKENIIDESGMPKERFSAEFPKEGPSILRIQQVVRGDSAAYFCASSPILAGGTDTQYFGPGTRLTVL.